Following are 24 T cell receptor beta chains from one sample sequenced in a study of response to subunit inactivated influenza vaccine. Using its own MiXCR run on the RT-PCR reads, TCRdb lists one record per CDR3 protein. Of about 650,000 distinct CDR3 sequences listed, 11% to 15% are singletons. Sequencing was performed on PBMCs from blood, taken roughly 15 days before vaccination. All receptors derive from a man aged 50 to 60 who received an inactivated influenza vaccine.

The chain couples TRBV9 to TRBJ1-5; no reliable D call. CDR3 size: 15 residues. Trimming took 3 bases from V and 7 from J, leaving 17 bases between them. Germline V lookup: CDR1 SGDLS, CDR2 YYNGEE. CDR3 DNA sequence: TGTGCCAGCAGCGCGACGGCCCGGCCGGGACAGCCCCAGCATTTT. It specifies CASSATARPGQPQHF.

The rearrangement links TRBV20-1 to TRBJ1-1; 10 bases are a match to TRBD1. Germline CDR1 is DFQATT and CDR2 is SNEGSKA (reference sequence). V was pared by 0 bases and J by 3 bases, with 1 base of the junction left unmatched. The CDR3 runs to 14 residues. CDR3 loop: CSAREGTGDTEAFF. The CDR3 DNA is TGCAGTGCTAGAGAAGGGACAGGGGACACTGAAGCTTTCTTT.

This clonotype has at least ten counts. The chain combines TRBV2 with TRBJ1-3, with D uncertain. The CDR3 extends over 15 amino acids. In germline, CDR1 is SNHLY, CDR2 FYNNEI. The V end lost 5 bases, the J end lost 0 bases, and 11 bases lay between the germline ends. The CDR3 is CASSPRKSSGNTIYF. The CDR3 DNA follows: TGTGCCAGCAGTCCAAGGAAGAGCTCTGGAAACACCATATATTTT.

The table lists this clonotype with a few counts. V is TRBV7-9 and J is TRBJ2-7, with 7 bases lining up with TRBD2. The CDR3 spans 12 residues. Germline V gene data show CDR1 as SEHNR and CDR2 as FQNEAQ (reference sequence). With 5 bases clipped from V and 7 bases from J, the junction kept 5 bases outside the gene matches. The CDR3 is CASSKTSLEQYF. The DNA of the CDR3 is TGTGCCAGCAGCAAGACTAGCCTGGAGCAGTACTTC.

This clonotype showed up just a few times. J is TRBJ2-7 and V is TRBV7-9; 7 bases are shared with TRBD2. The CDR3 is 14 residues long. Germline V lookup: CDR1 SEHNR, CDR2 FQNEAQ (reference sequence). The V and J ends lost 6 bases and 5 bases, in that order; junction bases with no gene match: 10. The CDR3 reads CASRPGLVDHEQYF. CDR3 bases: TGTGCCAGCAGGCCCGGACTAGTCGACCACGAGCAGTACTTC.

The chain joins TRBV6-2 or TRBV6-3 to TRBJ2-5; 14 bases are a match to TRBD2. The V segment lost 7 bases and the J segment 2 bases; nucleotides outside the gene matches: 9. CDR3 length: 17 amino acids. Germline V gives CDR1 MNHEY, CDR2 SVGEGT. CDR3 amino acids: CASIGLAGGQGQETQYF. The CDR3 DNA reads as TGTGCCAGCATCGGACTAGCGGGAGGACAGGGACAAGAGACCCAGTACTTC.

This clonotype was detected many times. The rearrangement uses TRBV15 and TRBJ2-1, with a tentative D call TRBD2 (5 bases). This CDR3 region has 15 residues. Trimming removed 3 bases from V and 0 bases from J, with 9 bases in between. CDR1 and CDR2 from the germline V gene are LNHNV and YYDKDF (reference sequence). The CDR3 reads CATSSRGSSYNEQFF. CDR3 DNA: TGTGCCACCAGCAGCCGGGGTAGCTCCTACAATGAGCAGTTCTTC.

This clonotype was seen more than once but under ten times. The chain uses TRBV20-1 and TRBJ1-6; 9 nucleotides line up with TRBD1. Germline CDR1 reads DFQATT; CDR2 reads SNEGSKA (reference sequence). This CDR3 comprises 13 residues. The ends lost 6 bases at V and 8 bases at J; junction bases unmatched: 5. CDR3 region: CSAPGQGYSPLHF. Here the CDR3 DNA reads TGCAGTGCCCCGGGACAGGGTTATTCACCCCTCCACTTT.

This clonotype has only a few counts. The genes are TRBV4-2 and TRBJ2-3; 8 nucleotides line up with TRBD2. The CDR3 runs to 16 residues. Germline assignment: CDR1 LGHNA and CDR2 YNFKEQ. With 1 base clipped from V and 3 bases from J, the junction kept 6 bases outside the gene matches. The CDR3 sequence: CASSQASGSGTDTQYF. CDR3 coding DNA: TGTGCCAGCAGCCAAGCGAGCGGGAGTGGTACAGATACGCAGTATTTT.

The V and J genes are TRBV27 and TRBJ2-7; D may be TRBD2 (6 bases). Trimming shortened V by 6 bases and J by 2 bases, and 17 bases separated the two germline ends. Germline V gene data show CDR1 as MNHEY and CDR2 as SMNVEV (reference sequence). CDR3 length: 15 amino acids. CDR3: CASSPSPGLPYEQYF. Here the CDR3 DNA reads TGTGCCAGCAGCCCCTCCCCGGGACTCCCCTACGAGCAGTACTTC.

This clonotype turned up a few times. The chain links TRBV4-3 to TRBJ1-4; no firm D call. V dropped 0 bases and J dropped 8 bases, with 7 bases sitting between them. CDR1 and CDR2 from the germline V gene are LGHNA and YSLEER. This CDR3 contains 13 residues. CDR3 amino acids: CASSQELFEKLFF. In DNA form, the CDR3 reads TGCGCCAGCAGCCAAGAGCTATTCGAAAAACTGTTTTTT.

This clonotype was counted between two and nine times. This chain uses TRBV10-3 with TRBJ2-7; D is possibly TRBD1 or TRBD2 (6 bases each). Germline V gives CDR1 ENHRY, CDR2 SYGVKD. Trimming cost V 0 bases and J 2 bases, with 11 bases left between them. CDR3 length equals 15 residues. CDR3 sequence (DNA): TGTGCCATCAGTGAGTCTCCGGGGGCAGCCTACGAGCAGTACTTC. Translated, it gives CAISESPGAAYEQYF.

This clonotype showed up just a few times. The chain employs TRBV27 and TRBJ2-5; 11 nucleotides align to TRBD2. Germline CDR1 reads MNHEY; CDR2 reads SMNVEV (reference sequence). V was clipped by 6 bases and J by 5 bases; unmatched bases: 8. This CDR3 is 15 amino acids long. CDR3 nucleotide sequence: TGTGCCAGCAGCCTGACTAGCGGGATAGGCGAGACCCAGTACTTC. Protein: CASSLTSGIGETQYF.

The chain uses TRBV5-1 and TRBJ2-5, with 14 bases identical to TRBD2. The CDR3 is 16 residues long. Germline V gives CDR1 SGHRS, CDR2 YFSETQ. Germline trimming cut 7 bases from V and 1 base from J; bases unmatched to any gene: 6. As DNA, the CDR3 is TGCGCCAGCGAACGAGGGACTAGCGGGGGCCAAGAGACCCAGTACTTC. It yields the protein CASERGTSGGQETQYF.

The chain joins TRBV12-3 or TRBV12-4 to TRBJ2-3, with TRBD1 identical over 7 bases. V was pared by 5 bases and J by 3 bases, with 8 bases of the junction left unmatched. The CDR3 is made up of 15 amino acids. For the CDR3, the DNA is TGTGCCAGCAGTCTAAACAGGGGCCCTACAGATACGCAGTATTTT. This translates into CASSLNRGPTDTQYF.

CDR3 region: CSAGQGADTEAFF. CDR3 DNA sequence: TGCAGTGCCGGACAGGGAGCGGACACTGAAGCTTTCTTT. The V call is TRBV20-1, the J call TRBJ1-1; 8 nucleotides line up with TRBD1. J gave up 3 bases and V 6 bases, and 6 bases lay outside the gene matches. Looked up from germline, CDR1 is DFQATT and CDR2 is SNEGSKA (reference sequence). This CDR3 has 13 residues.

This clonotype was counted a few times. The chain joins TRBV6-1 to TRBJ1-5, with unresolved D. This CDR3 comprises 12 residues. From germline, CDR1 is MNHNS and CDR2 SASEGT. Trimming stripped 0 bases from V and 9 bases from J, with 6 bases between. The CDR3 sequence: CASSEATRPQHF. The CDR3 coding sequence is TGTGCCAGCAGTGAAGCAACTCGGCCCCAGCATTTT.

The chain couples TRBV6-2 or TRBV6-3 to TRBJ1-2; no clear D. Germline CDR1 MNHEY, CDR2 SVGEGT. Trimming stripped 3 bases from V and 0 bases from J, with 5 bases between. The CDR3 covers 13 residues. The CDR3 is CASSYTANYGYTF. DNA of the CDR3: TGTGCCAGCAGTTATACCGCTAACTATGGCTACACCTTC.

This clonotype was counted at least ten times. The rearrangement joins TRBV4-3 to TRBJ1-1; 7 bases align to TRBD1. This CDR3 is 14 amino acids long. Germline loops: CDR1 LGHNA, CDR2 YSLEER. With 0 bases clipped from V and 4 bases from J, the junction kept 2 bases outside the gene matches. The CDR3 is CASSQDQGGTEAFF. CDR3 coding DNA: TGCGCCAGCAGCCAAGATCAGGGGGGCACTGAAGCTTTCTTT.

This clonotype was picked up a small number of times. CDR3 nucleotides: TGTGCCAGCAGTTTCGATGTTTATAATTCACCCCTCCACTTT. As protein: CASSFDVYNSPLHF. The chain combines TRBV25-1 with TRBJ1-6; D is undetermined. The CDR3 length is 14 residues. The V gene's germline CDR1 is MGHDK and CDR2 SYGVNS. Trimming took off 5 bases at V and 4 bases at J, with 9 bases between the two ends.

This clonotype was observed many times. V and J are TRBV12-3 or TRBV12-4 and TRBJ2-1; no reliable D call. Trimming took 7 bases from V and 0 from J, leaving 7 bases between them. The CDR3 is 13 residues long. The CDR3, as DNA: TGTGCCAGCACTGCGCGCTCCTACAATGAGCAGTTCTTC. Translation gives CASTARSYNEQFF.

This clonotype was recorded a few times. CDR3 bases: TGTGCCAGCAGCTTTTACCTCGGAGCCTACAATGAGCAGTTCTTC. Protein: CASSFYLGAYNEQFF. The chain joins TRBV7-9 to TRBJ2-1; D ambiguous. From germline, CDR1 is SEHNR and CDR2 FQNEAQ (reference sequence). The CDR3 extends over 15 amino acids. V lost 3 bases and J 2 bases, leaving 11 bases between the germline ends.

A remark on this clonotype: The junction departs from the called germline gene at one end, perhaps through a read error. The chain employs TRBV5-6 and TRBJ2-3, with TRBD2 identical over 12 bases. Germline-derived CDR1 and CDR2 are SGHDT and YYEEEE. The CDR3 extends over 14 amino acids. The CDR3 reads CASSLGLAGAGRFF. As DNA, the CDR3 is TGTGCCAGCAGCTTGGGACTAGCGGGGGCCGGTAGATTTTTT. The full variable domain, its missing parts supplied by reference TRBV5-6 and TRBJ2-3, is DAGVTQSPTHLIKTRGQQVTLRCSPKSGHDTVSWYQQALGQGPQFIFQYYEEEERQRGNFPDRFSGHQFPNYSSELNVNALLLGDSALYLCASSLGLAGAGRFFGPGTRLTVL.

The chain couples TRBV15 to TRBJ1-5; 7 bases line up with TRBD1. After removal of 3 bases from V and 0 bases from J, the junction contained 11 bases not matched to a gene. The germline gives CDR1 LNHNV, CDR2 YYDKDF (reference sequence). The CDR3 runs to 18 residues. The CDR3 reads CATSRAGQAPYSNQPQHF. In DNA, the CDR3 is TGTGCCACCAGCAGGGCCGGACAGGCGCCCTATAGCAATCAGCCCCAGCATTTT.